These 24 T cell receptor beta chains share one sample of origin, sequenced in a study of cytomegalovirus exposure and HLA in healthy donors. PCR amplification relied on 60 Vbeta primers (plus 13 Jbeta primers). TCRdb's table, derived via immunoSEQ multiplex PCR, lists solely in-frame clones and lacks some. This sample carries about 63,000 clones, 73% of them seen once, and the ten largest clones take 4.5% to 5.5%. The sample consisted of PBMCs. These receptors all come from a man aged 45-65 years in good health and CMV-seronegative.

This clone has only a few counts. The V and J genes are TRBV2 and TRBJ2-1, with 11 positions matching TRBD1. Germline CDR1 reads SNHLY; CDR2 reads FYNNEI. The CDR3 loop spans 16 amino acids. J gave up 6 bases and V 4 bases, and 8 bases lay outside the gene matches. CDR3 in DNA: TGTGCCAGCAGTGTAACCGGGACAGGGGGTTTCAATGAGCAGTTCTTC. It encodes CASSVTGTGGFNEQFF. Combining the CDR3 with reference TRBV2 and TRBJ2-1 gives the whole variable domain EPEVTQTPSHQVTQMGQEVILRCVPISNHLYFYWYRQILGQKVEFLVSFYNNEISEKSEIFDDQFSVERPDGSNFTLKIRSTKLEDSAMYFCASSVTGTGGFNEQFFGPGTRLTVL.

The chain couples TRBV2 to TRBJ1-2; TRBD1 might be the D (6 bases). The CDR3 covers 14 residues. V shed 5 bases and J shed 4 bases, with 14 bases lying between them. CDR1 is SNHLY, CDR2 FYNNEI, per germline. Written as DNA, the CDR3 is TGTGCCAGCAGTAGACAACAGGGAAGCTATGGCTACACCTTC. Its translation is CASSRQQGSYGYTF.

The rearrangement joins TRBV9 to TRBJ1-2; weak D call: TRBD1 (5 bases). Germline V gives CDR1 SGDLS, CDR2 YYNGEE. V gave up 0 bases and J gave up 0 bases, with 9 bases separating them. There are 15 residues in the CDR3. The DNA for the CDR3 is TGTGCCAGCAGCGTAGGGGCAGGGACTAACTATGGCTACACCTTC. Its protein is CASSVGAGTNYGYTF.

The gene calls are TRBV29-1 and TRBJ2-7; perhaps TRBD1 as D (6 bases). This CDR3 comprises 12 residues. Germline loops: CDR1 SQVTM, CDR2 ANQGSEA. Trimming cost V 4 bases and J 7 bases, with 14 bases left between them. CDR3 amino acids: CSVVGGLGEQYF. The CDR3 DNA is TGCAGCGTTGTAGGGGGATTGGGGGAGCAGTACTTC.

This sequence joins TRBV6-5 and TRBJ2-7, with 8 bases that match TRBD1. The germline V gene encodes CDR1 MNHEY and CDR2 SVGAGI. The CDR3 is 15 amino acids. Germline trimming cut 0 bases from V and 3 bases from J; bases unmatched to any gene: 4. CDR3 sequence: CASSYSRDRSYEQYF. The CDR3 coding sequence is TGTGCCAGCAGTTACTCGAGGGACAGGAGCTACGAGCAGTACTTC.

This sequence joins TRBV9 and TRBJ1-2; a possible D gene is TRBD1 (5 bases). The CDR3 sequence is 15 residues long. The V gene's germline CDR1 is SGDLS and CDR2 YYNGEE. V gave up 0 bases and J gave up 1 base, with 10 bases separating them. The CDR3 sequence is CASSVEPGFNYGYTF. CDR3 nucleotide sequence: TGTGCCAGCAGCGTAGAACCAGGGTTTAACTATGGCTACACCTTC.

This clone was recorded only once. The DNA for the CDR3 is TGTGCCAGCAGATCGGAAGGATTCGGGTACGGCGAGCAGTACTTC. Encoded protein: CASRSEGFGYGEQYF. This chain joins TRBV5-6 and TRBJ2-7; no reliable D call. This CDR3 comprises 15 residues. The V gene lost 5 bases and the J gene lost 6 bases, with 21 bases spanning the gap. In germline, CDR1 is SGHDT, CDR2 YYEEEE.

Concerning this clone: The junction departs from the called germline gene at one end, perhaps through a read error. This sequence joins TRBV7-9 and TRBJ2-7; 10 bases align to TRBD1. This CDR3 is 15 amino acids long. The germline V gene encodes CDR1 SEHNR and CDR2 FQNEAQ (reference sequence). The CDR3 protein is CSSSTQDRGTYEQYF. CDR3 DNA sequence: TGTTCCAGCAGCACACAGGACAGGGGGACCTACGAGCAGTACTTC. Looking up the rest from reference TRBV7-9 and TRBJ2-7 gives the full variable domain: DTGVSQNPRHKITKRGQNVTFRCDPISEHNRLYWYRQTLGQGPEFLTYFQNEAQLEKSRLLSDRFSAERPKGSFSTLEIQRTEQGDSAMYLCSSSTQDRGTYEQYFGPGTRLTVT.

The chain employs TRBV2 and TRBJ1-5; D unresolved. V was trimmed by 8 bases and J by 0 bases, leaving 23 bases between them. CDR1 is SNHLY and CDR2 is FYNNEI in the germline V gene. The CDR3 covers 18 residues. CDR3 sequence: CASGETRGPSNSNQPQHF. Here the CDR3 DNA reads TGTGCCAGCGGGGAGACCCGCGGGCCGTCCAATAGCAATCAGCCCCAGCATTTT.

DNA for the CDR3: TGTGCCAGCAGCTTAGAGGCAGGGGCCGCAGATACGCAGTATTTT. Its protein product is CASSLEAGAADTQYF. This chain joins TRBV7-8 and TRBJ2-3; the D gene is possibly TRBD1 (6 bases). The CDR3 sequence is 15 residues long. V lost 1 base and J 4 bases, leaving 12 bases between the germline ends. Per the germline V gene, CDR1 is SGHVS and CDR2 is FQNEAQ. Drawing the rest from reference TRBV7-8 and TRBJ2-3, the complete variable domain is GAGVSQSPRYKVAKRGQDVALRCDPISGHVSLFWYQQALGQGPEFLTYFQNEAQLDKSGLPSDRFFAERPEGSVSTLKIQRTQQEDSAVYLCASSLEAGAADTQYFGPGTRLTVL.

The CDR3 nucleotides read TGTGCCTGGAGTGTGGAATATAACAGGGAAATAGATACGCAGTATTTT. Protein product: CAWSVEYNREIDTQYF. This chain connects TRBV30 to TRBJ2-3; TRBD1 might be the D (6 bases). There are 16 residues in the CDR3. V was shortened by 0 bases and J by 5 bases, with 18 bases between the two germline ends. CDR1 GTSNPN and CDR2 SVGIG come from the germline V gene (reference sequence).

This clone showed up just a few times. This chain joins TRBV4-2 and TRBJ2-7, with a possible D match to TRBD1 (6 bases). The V gene lost 1 base and the J gene lost 5 bases, with 12 bases spanning the gap. Germline CDR1 and CDR2: LGHNA and YNFKEQ. The CDR3 totals 14 residues. The CDR3 DNA reads TGTGCCAGCAGCCAAGGGGGGCAGGCCCACGAGCAGTACTTC. This gives the protein CASSQGGQAHEQYF.

V gene TRBV6-1 combines with J gene TRBJ1-3; D is uncertain. The length of the CDR3 is 15 residues. V was clipped by 6 bases and J by 0 bases, with 12 bases between them. Germline CDR1 and CDR2: MNHNS and SASEGT. For the CDR3, the DNA is TGTGCCAGCAGGGGCTTGATTTTCTCTGGAAACACCATATATTTT. The encoded protein is CASRGLIFSGNTIYF.

The chain carries TRBV6-1 and TRBJ1-2, with TRBD1 as a possible D gene (6 bases). The CDR3 covers 16 residues. V was trimmed by 3 bases and J by 5 bases, leaving 19 bases between them. Germline values: CDR1 MNHNS, CDR2 SASEGT. CDR3 in DNA: TGTGCCAGCAGTGAGCTAAGGACAGATGCCCGGTATGGCTACACCTTC. It encodes CASSELRTDARYGYTF.

J is TRBJ1-1 and V is TRBV10-2; D is undetermined. Germline V gene sequence: CDR1 WSHSY, CDR2 SAAADI. The ends were cut back, 3 bases at V and 1 base at J, with 12 bases in the middle. There are 15 residues in the CDR3. In DNA form, the CDR3 reads TGCGCCAGCAGTGATAGGGAGAAGGCGAACACTGAAGCTTTCTTT. It is translated as CASSDREKANTEAFF.

This clone has only a few counts. A junction end diverges from the germline sequence, so it may reflect a read error. The rearrangement links TRBV7-9 to TRBJ2-2; D may be TRBD2 (5 bases). The CDR3 is made up of 12 amino acids. CDR1 and CDR2 (germline): SEHNR, FQNEAQ (reference sequence). The CDR3 sequence is CSSRWESGELFF. In nucleotides, the CDR3 is TGTTCCAGCAGATGGGAGTCCGGGGAGCTGTTTTTT.

This chain links TRBV11-2 with TRBJ1-1, with D tentatively TRBD1 (5 bases). Looked up from germline, CDR1 is SGHAT and CDR2 is FQNNGV. V lost 5 bases and J lost 7, with 17 bases in between. The CDR3 totals 14 residues. The CDR3 here is CASSTPWAGLEAFF. CDR3 nucleotide sequence: TGTGCCAGCAGCACGCCCTGGGCAGGGCTTGAAGCTTTCTTT.

V is TRBV9 and J is TRBJ1-1; D is undetermined. This CDR3 comprises 14 residues. Trimming took off 3 bases at V and 0 bases at J, with 9 bases between the two ends. Per germline, CDR1 SGDLS and CDR2 YYNGEE. The CDR3 DNA reads as TGTGCCAGCAGCGCGAGGGTGTTGAACACTGAAGCTTTCTTT. Translated: CASSARVLNTEAFF.

The chain couples TRBV15 to TRBJ1-4; 10 positions agree with TRBD1. V shed 1 base, J shed 8 bases, and the junction held 7 bases outside the gene matches. The CDR3 has 16 amino acids. In germline, CDR1 is LNHNV, CDR2 YYDKDF (reference sequence). The CDR3 nucleotides are TGTGCCACCAGCAGAGCCACCGGGACAGGGGAGGAAAAACTGTTTTTT. Protein sequence: CATSRATGTGEEKLFF.

This clone is labeled as medium-sized. The chain uses TRBV6-8 and TRBJ2-1; 10 bases fit TRBD2. Germline CDR1 and CDR2: MNHGY and SAAAGT. V lost 7 bases, J lost 12 bases, and 3 bases stayed unmatched. This CDR3 is 11 amino acids long. CDR3 coding DNA: TGTGCCAGCACAGTAGCGGGGGGGCAGTTCTTC. Its translation is CASTVAGGQFF.

This sequence joins TRBV5-1 and TRBJ2-5, with D unresolved. The V gene's germline CDR1 is SGHRS and CDR2 YFSETQ. The CDR3 spans 13 residues. V was cut by 3 bases and J by 2 bases, with 8 bases left in between. The CDR3 here is CASSSGQQETQYF. The CDR3 DNA sequence: TGCGCCAGCAGCTCGGGTCAGCAAGAGACCCAGTACTTC.

This clone came up a few times. V is TRBV5-1 and J is TRBJ2-2; 7 positions agree with TRBD1. Unmatched junction bases numbered 3, after V lost 6 bases and J lost 1 base. Germline CDR1 and CDR2: SGHRS and YFSETQ. The CDR3 is 14 amino acids. The CDR3 spells CASMGQKNTGELFF. CDR3 bases: TGCGCCAGCATGGGACAGAAGAACACCGGGGAGCTGTTTTTT.

Remarks on this clone: It is likely a read error, because the conserved phenylalanine at the end of the CDR3 is missing. The chain carries TRBV9 and TRBJ2-2, with 7 bases matching TRBD2. The V segment lost 2 bases and the J segment 1 base; nucleotides outside the gene matches: 8. This CDR3 comprises 17 residues. Germline lookup yields CDR1 SGDLS and CDR2 YYNGEE. The CDR3 loop reads CASSVEYGGKNTGELFS. In nucleotides, the CDR3 is TGTGCCAGCAGCGTGGAATACGGGGGGAAGAACACCGGGGAGCTGTTTTCT.

This rearrangement joins TRBV20-1 to TRBJ1-5; the D gene is possibly TRBD1 (6 bases). This CDR3 comprises 11 residues. Trimming took off 5 bases at V and 9 bases at J, with 11 bases between the two ends. In germline, CDR1 is DFQATT, CDR2 SNEGSKA (reference sequence). The CDR3 sequence: CSAPKGGPQHF. The CDR3 DNA reads TGCAGTGCTCCCAAAGGGGGGCCCCAGCATTTT.